Listed below are T cell receptor beta chains from one sample, sequenced in a study of T-cell memory formation after mild COVID-19. TCRdb ran MiXCR on the 5' RACE reads and lists one entry per CDR3 protein. The sample lists under 700,000 distinct CDR3 sequences, roughly 20% occurring once. The specimen was PBMCs or a T cell subset sorted from them (not recorded which). These receptors were collected from an adult woman who had mild COVID-19 (a few samples of this study predate the infection). Cell type and time point are not known. The CDR3 runs from the conserved cysteine through the conserved F or W. D genes are given only for firm matches.

NA | TRBV9 | NA | CASSVTKGTDTQHF
TRBJ2-1 | TRBV7-3 | TRBD2 | CASSLSVSGLVSFEQFF
TRBJ2-5 | TRBV20-1 | NA | CSARNRRAVQETQYF
TRBJ2-3 | TRBV29-1 | TRBD1 | CSGTQGSTDTQYF
TRBJ2-6 | TRBV28 | NA | CASSLFRGGANVLTF
TRBJ2-7 | TRBV27 | NA | CASSLSRLTVEQYF
TRBJ2-1 | TRBV6-5 | TRBD2 | CASSSLTVGGDYNEQFF
TRBJ1-6 | TRBV25-1 | NA | CASSAGRSNPLHF
TRBJ2-7 | TRBV5-6 | NA | CASSLVGASHSYEQYF
TRBJ1-1 | TRBV5-6 | NA | CASSLRATGGYTEAFF
TRBJ2-2 | TRBV11-1 | NA | CASSLEQPPGLLTGELFF